This TCR beta chain derives from a study of blood T cells in healthy people across ages. This clonotype has just a few counts. Antigen: not known. Study-wide results and caveats: PBMCs went unsorted, and a conclusive naive versus antigen-experienced comparison was therefore prevented.

V trimming: 3 bases; J trimming: 2 bases; junction bases outside the gene matches: 7. In germline, CDR1 is DFQATT, CDR2 SNEGSKA (reference sequence). The CDR3 extends over 15 amino acids. A second PCR, run for about 6 to 12 cycles, used a sample-barcoded 5' primer plus a J-beta primer mix. Per sample, CDR3-containing paired-end reads numbered at least 2.5 million. TCRdb re-analysed the 5' RACE reads in MiXCR, keeping a single row per CDR3 protein. The sample has under 2 million distinct CDR3 sequences; 30% to 35% are singletons. Healthy Caucasians from Russia aged about 6 to 90 served as donors. Every sample had a minimum of 7 million PBMCs isolated.

The chain combines TRBV20-1 with TRBJ2-3, with 8 bases identical to TRBD2. This TCR was sampled from a woman aged 25 to 39 in good health. The material sequenced was blood. The CDR3, as DNA: TGCAGTGCTAGCACTAGCGGACCCGACACAGATACGCAGTATTTT. Translation gives CSASTSGPDTDTQYF.